Listed here are 17 T cell receptor beta chains from one sample, sequenced in a study of yellow fever vaccine responses in identical twins. Each CDR3 protein gets one entry after TCRdb re-called the RT-PCR reads with MiXCR. The table shows about 7,200 distinct CDR3 sequences, with 85% to 90% occurring only once. The specimen comprised T cells from blood (PBMCs), unsorted or a sorted subset (not recorded which), sampled before or after yellow fever vaccination (not recorded which). These receptors originate from a woman younger than 35 who received the yellow fever vaccine.

The V and J genes are TRBV29-1 and TRBJ2-1, with D uncertain. The CDR3 extends over 15 amino acids. Trimming removed 7 bases from V and 1 base from J, with 17 bases in between. CDR1 is SQVTM, CDR2 ANQGSEA, per germline. In DNA, the CDR3 is TGCAGCGCGTTCGTACAGAAACCTTCCTACAATGAGCAGTTCTTC. Translated: CSAFVQKPSYNEQFF.

This chain uses TRBV4-2 with TRBJ2-1; 10 bases map to TRBD2. Germline V gene sequence: CDR1 LGHNA, CDR2 YNFKEQ. The CDR3 runs 18 residues. The junction had 6 bases not matched to a gene; V was cut back by 1 base and J by 0 bases. CDR3 sequence: CASSQGLAGLSSYNEQFF. The CDR3 nucleotides read TGTGCCAGCAGCCAAGGACTAGCGGGCCTCAGCTCCTACAATGAGCAGTTCTTC.

The chain recombines TRBV11-1 with TRBJ2-1; a possible D gene is TRBD1 (6 bases). Germline V lookup: CDR1 SGHAT, CDR2 FQDESV (reference sequence). The CDR3 is 18 amino acids. Trimming left V 5 bases short and J 0 bases short, with 20 bases between. CDR3 sequence (DNA): TGTGCCAGCAGCCCGGTGGGATTTCAGGGGAACTCCTACAATGAGCAGTTCTTC. It yields the protein CASSPVGFQGNSYNEQFF.

A single count supports this clonotype. V usage is TRBV11-1 and J usage is TRBJ2-4; tentatively, D is TRBD2 (5 bases). Trimming shortened V by 5 bases and J by 0 bases, and 17 bases separated the two germline ends. CDR1 SGHAT and CDR2 FQDESV come from the germline V gene (reference sequence). This CDR3 region has 17 residues. CDR3 protein: CASSKEAGSVAKNIQYF. In DNA, the CDR3 is TGTGCCAGCAGCAAGGAGGCAGGTTCCGTAGCCAAAAACATTCAGTACTTC.

V gene TRBV15 combines with J gene TRBJ1-2; TRBD1 agrees at 7 bases. Germline lookup yields CDR1 LNHNV and CDR2 YYDKDF (reference sequence). The CDR3 is 19 residues long. With 3 bases clipped from V and 4 bases from J, the junction kept 20 bases outside the gene matches. CDR3 sequence (DNA): TGTGCCACCAGCAGTTTCCTGTTCCAGGGGGGAACCCTTACCTATGGCTACACCTTC. Its protein is CATSSFLFQGGTLTYGYTF.

The gene calls are TRBV29-1 and TRBJ2-5; 9 bases are shared with TRBD2. The CDR3 covers 14 residues. V lost 4 bases to trimming and J lost 5 bases; unmatched junction nucleotides: 8. Looked up from germline, CDR1 is SQVTM and CDR2 is ANQGSEA. CDR3 sequence: CSVVGESGRETQYF. The CDR3 DNA sequence: TGCAGCGTTGTGGGAGAAAGCGGGAGGGAGACCCAGTACTTC.

This clonotype came up once. This chain joins TRBV11-3 and TRBJ2-7; D unresolved. The CDR3 runs 13 residues. Between the trimmed V and J ends, which lost 5 bases and 0 bases, there was a span of 8 bases. Germline V gene data show CDR1 as SGHNT and CDR2 as YENEEA. CDR3 bases: TGTGCCAGCAGCCCCGCATCCTCCTACGAGCAGTACTTC. It encodes CASSPASSYEQYF.

This chain uses TRBV12-3 or TRBV12-4 with TRBJ2-3; 11 nucleotides match TRBD2. Trimming took 4 bases from V and 3 from J; bases not matched to a gene: 3. The CDR3 sequence is 15 residues long. CDR3 coding DNA: TGTGCCAGCAGTTCAATAGCGGGAGGGACAGATACGCAGTATTTT. It translates to CASSSIAGGTDTQYF.

This chain uses TRBV6-5 with TRBJ2-5; D is ambiguous. Germline CDR1 MNHEY, CDR2 SVGAGI. V was shortened by 0 bases and J by 7 bases, with 6 bases between the two germline ends. This CDR3 has 12 amino acids. CDR3 nucleotide sequence: TGTGCCAGCAGTTACTCCACGGGGACCCAGTACTTC. Translated: CASSYSTGTQYF.

The gene calls are TRBV28 and TRBJ2-7; 8 bases line up with TRBD1. The germline V gene has CDR1 MDHEN and CDR2 SYDVKM. The CDR3 covers 14 residues. The V and J ends lost 7 bases and 9 bases, in that order; junction bases with no gene match: 14. The CDR3 loop is CASKIDRGISAQYF. In DNA form, the CDR3 reads TGTGCCAGCAAGATAGACAGGGGCATTTCGGCGCAGTACTTC.

The V and J genes are TRBV4-1 and TRBJ1-3, with D perhaps matching TRBD1 (6 bases). Germline values: CDR1 MGHRA, CDR2 YSYEKL. The CDR3 length is 15 residues. V gave up 1 base and J gave up 4 bases, with 11 bases separating them. CDR3 bases: TGCGCCAGCAGCCAAGTGTCGGGGGCAGGAAACACCATATATTTT. Encoded protein: CASSQVSGAGNTIYF.

The rearrangement uses TRBV9 and TRBJ2-3, with 10 bases aligning to TRBD2. This CDR3 has 15 amino acids. The germline V gene has CDR1 SGDLS and CDR2 YYNGEE. V shed 8 bases, J shed 3 bases, and the junction held 9 bases outside the gene matches. This CDR3 reads CARNLSGGPTDTQYF. In DNA, the CDR3 is TGTGCCAGAAATCTTAGCGGGGGGCCTACAGATACGCAGTATTTT. The full variable domain, rest sourced from reference TRBV9 and TRBJ2-3, is DSGVTQTPKHLITATGQRVTLRCSPRSGDLSVYWYQQSLDQGLQFLIQYYNGEERAKGNILERFSAQQFPDLHSELNLSSLELGDSALYFCARNLSGGPTDTQYFGPGTRLTVL.

The chain couples TRBV9 to TRBJ1-1; D not certain. Per germline, CDR1 SGDLS and CDR2 YYNGEE. This CDR3 is 16 amino acids long. V lost 0 bases to trimming and J lost 6 bases, with 18 bases between them. CDR3 residues: CASSVGISEFGSEAFF. The CDR3 nucleotides are TGTGCCAGCAGCGTAGGCATATCCGAGTTTGGGTCTGAAGCTTTCTTT.

The chain employs TRBV6-4 and TRBJ1-6; 7 bases agree with TRBD1. Looked up from germline, CDR1 is MRHNA and CDR2 is SNTAGT. Trimming at V came to 5 bases and at J to 7 bases, leaving 8 bases not matched to a gene. The CDR3 sequence is 15 residues long. Here the CDR3 reads CASSRLDRDNSPLHF. DNA for the CDR3: TGTGCCAGCAGTCGCCTCGACAGGGACAATTCACCCCTCCACTTT.

This chain uses TRBV6-2 or TRBV6-3 with TRBJ2-4; D gene unclear. Trimming shortened V by 2 bases and J by 0 bases, and 11 bases separated the two germline ends. Germline-derived CDR1 and CDR2 are MNHEY and SVGEGT. CDR3 length equals 16 residues. CDR3 sequence: CASSYGQALAKNIQYF. CDR3 nucleotide sequence: TGTGCCAGCAGTTACGGGCAGGCCCTAGCCAAAAACATTCAGTACTTC.

Regarding this clonotype: One junction end does not reproduce the germline sequence, and a read error may be involved. The CDR3 nucleotides are TGTGCCTGGAGTCCCCAGGTGGGGGACACCAACTTC. This translates into CAWSPQVGDTNF. This chain joins TRBV30 and TRBJ1-2; possible D gene TRBD1, 6 bases. The germline V gene has CDR1 GTSNPN and CDR2 SVGIG (reference sequence). The CDR3 has 12 amino acids.

The V call is TRBV13, the J call TRBJ1-1, with 8 positions matching TRBD1. CDR1 is PRHDT, CDR2 FYEKMQ, per germline (reference sequence). V dropped 7 bases and J dropped 1; count of bases not matched to a gene: 8. CDR3 length: 15 residues. The CDR3 is CASILMQGANTEAFF. In nucleotides, the CDR3 is TGTGCCAGCATTCTTATGCAGGGGGCGAACACTGAAGCTTTCTTT.